These 2 T cell receptor beta chains were all obtained from the same sample, sequenced in a study of blood T cells in healthy people across ages. Using a J-beta primer mix together with a sample-barcoded 5' primer, a second PCR was run for about 6 to 11 cycles. TCRdb called the 5' RACE reads again in MiXCR, with one record for every CDR3 protein. This sample has roughly 1.6 million distinct CDR3 sequences; roughly 30% occur once, and the top ten carry about 10%. Material for sequencing was blood. These TCRs come from a woman under 40 in good health.

V is TRBV28 and J is TRBJ1-2; possibly TRBD1 for D (5 bases). This CDR3 spans 17 amino acids. Germline CDR1 reads MDHEN; CDR2 reads SYDVKM. Trimming removed 5 bases at V and 3 bases at J, with 22 bases between. The CDR3 here is CASSPQSGTLFDYGYTF. The CDR3 DNA reads TGTGCCAGCAGTCCACAGTCCGGGACCCTTTTTGACTATGGCTACACCTTC.

This clonotype was seen many times. This rearrangement joins TRBV6-2 or TRBV6-3 to TRBJ2-1, with D hard to call. Germline V gene lookup returns CDR1 MNHEY and CDR2 SVGEGT. Trimming pared 6 bases from V and 1 base from J, leaving 10 bases between. This CDR3 spans 14 amino acids. The CDR3 spells CASSSQNSYNEQFF. The CDR3 nucleotides read TGTGCCAGCAGCTCTCAAAATTCCTACAATGAGCAGTTCTTC.